The sequence of this TCR beta chain was determined in a study of blood T cell repertoires in COVID-19. Some clones are missing from TCRdb's copy, which holds only in-frame ones; the method was immunoSEQ multiplex PCR. The repertoire holds roughly 230,000 clones, with about 87% as singletons. The V end lost 7 bases, the J end lost 1 base, and 5 bases lay between the germline ends. Germline CDR1 MDHEN, CDR2 SYDVKM. This CDR3 is built from 12 residues. V and J are TRBV28 and TRBJ1-5; D uncertain. This sequence was found in a man aged 70-80 years with acute or convalescent COVID-19. Input material: peripheral blood. The CDR3 sequence: CASKRSNQPQHF. The CDR3 region has the DNA TGTGCCAGCAAACGGAGCAATCAGCCCCAGCATTTT.